A selection of T cell receptor beta chains follows, all from one sample in a study of beta chain features in type 1 diabetes. The protocol was immunoSEQ multiplex PCR, while the TCRdb copy is restricted to in-frame clones and leaves out a portion. The table includes about 140,000 clones, less than 10% detected once. Sample: central memory CD4+ T cells from blood. These TCRs come from a woman in her forties in good health. The CDR3 runs from the conserved cysteine through the conserved F or W. D genes are given only for firm matches. Clone size appears in some rows only: once, few, many, or a class for an expanded clone.

cdr3_length: 14
j_call: TRBJ2-3
clone_size: few
v_call: TRBV10-2
d_call: TRBD2
cdr3_aa: CASRGGGAWDTQYF
cdr3_nt: TGCGCCAGCAGGGGCGGGGGGGCCTGGGATACGCAGTATTTT

cdr3_length: 15
j_call: TRBJ2-3
clone_size: few
v_call: TRBV5-4
d_call: NA
cdr3_aa: CASSLGSHPTDTQYF
cdr3_nt: TGTGCCAGCAGCTTGGGTAGTCATCCAACGGATACGCAGTATTTT

cdr3_length: 14
j_call: TRBJ2-2
clone_size: NA
v_call: TRBV19
d_call: TRBD1
cdr3_aa: CASRRTGNTGELFF
cdr3_nt: TGTGCCTCCCGGAGGACAGGGAACACCGGGGAGCTGTTTTTT

cdr3_length: 11
j_call: TRBJ1-1
clone_size: NA
v_call: TRBV20-1
d_call: NA
cdr3_aa: CSASRTGEAFF
cdr3_nt: TGCAGTGCTAGCAGAACAGGTGAAGCTTTCTTT

cdr3_length: 13
j_call: TRBJ1-5
clone_size: NA
v_call: TRBV29-1
d_call: NA
cdr3_aa: CSVLGQPNQPQHF
cdr3_nt: TGCAGCGTCCTAGGACAGCCCAATCAGCCCCAGCATTTT

cdr3_length: 15
j_call: TRBJ2-7
clone_size: few
v_call: TRBV11-2
d_call: NA
cdr3_aa: CASSFLRSPDYEQYF
cdr3_nt: TGTGCCAGCAGCTTCCTCCGGTCGCCCGACTACGAGCAGTACTTC

cdr3_length: 15
j_call: TRBJ2-1
clone_size: many
v_call: TRBV14
d_call: NA
cdr3_aa: CASSPFMSSYNEQFF
cdr3_nt: TGTGCCAGCAGCCCTTTTATGAGCTCCTACAATGAGCAGTTCTTC

cdr3_length: 12
j_call: TRBJ2-7
clone_size: NA
v_call: TRBV7-9
d_call: NA
cdr3_aa: CASSLTAYEQYF
cdr3_nt: TGTGCCAGCAGCTTGACAGCGTACGAGCAGTACTTC

cdr3_length: 13
j_call: TRBJ1-6
clone_size: many
v_call: TRBV7-9
d_call: NA
cdr3_aa: CASSVAGNSPLHF
cdr3_nt: TGTGCCAGCAGCGTGGCAGGGAATTCACCCCTCCACTTT

cdr3_length: 12
j_call: TRBJ2-7
clone_size: few
v_call: TRBV5-1
d_call: NA
cdr3_aa: CASSPADYEQYF
cdr3_nt: TGCGCCAGCAGCCCCGCGGATTACGAGCAGTACTTC

cdr3_length: 13
j_call: TRBJ1-1
clone_size: NA
v_call: TRBV6-6
d_call: NA
cdr3_aa: CASRAQENTEAFF
cdr3_nt: TGTGCCAGCAGGGCACAGGAGAACACTGAAGCTTTCTTT

cdr3_length: 13
j_call: TRBJ2-2
clone_size: NA
v_call: TRBV19
d_call: NA
cdr3_aa: CASSTQITGELFF
cdr3_nt: TGTGCCAGTAGTACACAGATAACCGGGGAGCTGTTTTTT

cdr3_length: 13
j_call: TRBJ1-1
clone_size: few
v_call: TRBV19
d_call: NA
cdr3_aa: CASSPQPNTEAFF
cdr3_nt: TGTGCCAGTAGTCCACAGCCGAACACTGAAGCTTTCTTT

cdr3_length: 18
j_call: TRBJ2-1
clone_size: few
v_call: TRBV19
d_call: TRBD2
cdr3_aa: CASSIDPLAGDTYNEQFF
cdr3_nt: TGTGCCAGTAGTATAGATCCCCTAGCGGGGGACACCTACAATGAGCAGTTCTTC

cdr3_length: 13
j_call: TRBJ2-2
clone_size: many
v_call: TRBV13
d_call: NA
cdr3_aa: CASSFRVAGELFF
cdr3_nt: TGTGCCAGCAGTTTCAGGGTGGCCGGGGAGCTGTTTTTT

cdr3_length: 15
j_call: TRBJ1-5
clone_size: NA
v_call: TRBV10-3
d_call: TRBD1
cdr3_aa: CAISEETGPNQPQHF
cdr3_nt: TGTGCCATCAGTGAAGAGACAGGGCCCAATCAGCCCCAGCATTTT

cdr3_length: 17
j_call: TRBJ2-5
clone_size: few
v_call: TRBV5-4
d_call: NA
cdr3_aa: CASSLGRLGGPGETQYF
cdr3_nt: TGTGCCAGCAGCTTAGGTCGTTTGGGGGGACCTGGAGAGACCCAGTACTTC

cdr3_length: 14
j_call: TRBJ2-2
clone_size: NA
v_call: TRBV28
d_call: TRBD1
cdr3_aa: CASKRQGAGGELFF
cdr3_nt: TGTGCCAGCAAGCGACAGGGGGCTGGCGGGGAGCTGTTTTTT

cdr3_length: 14
j_call: TRBJ1-6
clone_size: NA
v_call: TRBV7-2
d_call: NA
cdr3_aa: CASSPQGNRSPLHF
cdr3_nt: TGTGCCAGCAGCCCACAGGGAAACAGGTCACCCCTCCACTTT

cdr3_length: 16
j_call: TRBJ2-3
clone_size: NA
v_call: TRBV11-2
d_call: TRBD2
cdr3_aa: CASSHSSGTSTDTQYF
cdr3_nt: TGTGCCAGCAGCCACTCTAGCGGAACTAGCACAGATACGCAGTATTTT

cdr3_length: 15
j_call: TRBJ2-7
clone_size: NA
v_call: TRBV11-2
d_call: NA
cdr3_aa: CASSLVQGGSYEQYF
cdr3_nt: TGTGCCAGCAGCTTAGTCCAGGGGGGCTCCTACGAGCAGTACTTC

cdr3_length: 14
j_call: TRBJ1-1
clone_size: NA
v_call: TRBV28
d_call: NA
cdr3_aa: CASSLGGKGTEAFF
cdr3_nt: TGTGCCAGCAGTTTAGGGGGGAAAGGCACTGAAGCTTTCTTT

cdr3_length: 14
j_call: TRBJ2-7
clone_size: NA
v_call: TRBV7-2
d_call: NA
cdr3_aa: CASSLVDSTYEQYF
cdr3_nt: TGTGCCAGCAGCTTAGTAGACAGTACCTACGAGCAGTACTTC

cdr3_length: 10
j_call: TRBJ2-7
clone_size: NA
v_call: TRBV2
d_call: NA
cdr3_aa: CASSLYEQYF
cdr3_nt: TGTGCCAGCAGTCTCTACGAGCAGTACTTC

cdr3_length: 14
j_call: TRBJ2-3
clone_size: few
v_call: TRBV4-3
d_call: NA
cdr3_aa: CASSPGGPTDTQYF
cdr3_nt: TGCGCCAGCAGCCCCGGAGGGCCAACAGATACGCAGTATTTT

cdr3_length: 15
j_call: TRBJ2-5
clone_size: few
v_call: TRBV6-5
d_call: NA
cdr3_aa: CASSYSFYSTETQYF
cdr3_nt: TGTGCCAGCAGTTACTCGTTCTATAGCACGGAGACCCAGTACTTC

cdr3_length: 12
j_call: TRBJ1-2
clone_size: NA
v_call: TRBV7-2
d_call: NA
cdr3_aa: CASSLRTNGYTF
cdr3_nt: TGTGCCAGCAGCCTCCGCACAAATGGCTACACCTTC

cdr3_length: 12
j_call: TRBJ1-2
clone_size: few
v_call: TRBV12-5
d_call: TRBD1
cdr3_aa: CASGWDSYGYTF
cdr3_nt: TGTGCTAGTGGTTGGGACAGCTATGGCTACACCTTC

cdr3_length: 14
j_call: TRBJ2-1
clone_size: few
v_call: TRBV6-5
d_call: TRBD1
cdr3_aa: CASRGQGRVIEQFF
cdr3_nt: TGTGCCAGCAGAGGACAGGGCCGGGTAATTGAGCAGTTCTTC

cdr3_length: 14
j_call: TRBJ1-5
clone_size: NA
v_call: TRBV10-3
d_call: NA
cdr3_aa: CAINQNPSSQPQHF
cdr3_nt: TGTGCCATCAATCAGAATCCCTCGTCCCAGCCCCAGCATTTT

cdr3_length: 16
j_call: TRBJ1-1
clone_size: few
v_call: TRBV5-1
d_call: NA
cdr3_aa: CASSLAIPGPYTEAFF
cdr3_nt: TGCGCCAGCAGCTTGGCCATTCCAGGGCCCTACACTGAAGCTTTCTTT

cdr3_length: 17
j_call: TRBJ2-3
clone_size: few
v_call: TRBV2
d_call: TRBD2
cdr3_aa: CASRAGTSGRRTDTQYF
cdr3_nt: TGTGCCAGCAGGGCGGGGACTAGCGGGCGACGCACAGATACGCAGTATTTT

cdr3_length: 13
j_call: TRBJ2-3
clone_size: NA
v_call: TRBV7-6
d_call: NA
cdr3_aa: CASSFAPGDTQYF
cdr3_nt: TGTGCCAGCAGCTTTGCCCCAGGGGATACGCAGTATTTT